This passage covers 21 T cell receptor beta chains from one sample sequenced in a study of blood T cell repertoires in COVID-19. Some clones are missing from TCRdb's copy, which holds only in-frame ones; the method was immunoSEQ multiplex PCR. The top ten hold roughly 2.5% of the sample, which has approximately 180,000 clones, 80% to 90% seen once. Sequencing input: peripheral blood. The receptor source for this set is a man in his forties or fifties with active or convalescent COVID-19.

CDR3 sequence (DNA): TGTGCCAGCTCACCACCGAATGGCGGCCCGGCGGGCCTGGGGGAGCTGTTTTTT. This codes for CASSPPNGGPAGLGELFF. The V gene is TRBV18, the J gene TRBJ2-2; tentatively, D is TRBD2 (5 bases). V dropped 0 bases and J dropped 8 bases, with 22 bases sitting between them. This CDR3 has 18 amino acids. Germline lookup yields CDR1 KGHSH and CDR2 LQKENI.

This chain joins TRBV3-1 (or the pseudogene TRBV3-2) and TRBJ1-2; 7 bases match TRBD1. CDR1 is LGHDT and CDR2 is YNNKEL in the germline V gene (reference sequence). V lost 4 bases to trimming and J lost 8 bases; unmatched junction nucleotides: 4. CDR3 size: 12 residues. The CDR3 coding sequence is TGTGCCAGCAGCCCGACAGGGTACGGCTACACCTTC. Protein: CASSPTGYGYTF.

This clone was detected once. V is TRBV25-1 and J is TRBJ1-2; no clear D. Trimming cost V 7 bases and J 0 bases, with 6 bases left between them. Germline assignment: CDR1 MGHDK and CDR2 SYGVNS. The CDR3 consists of 12 residues. CDR3 nucleotides: TGTGCCAGCACCGGGTCTAACTATGGCTACACCTTC. Encoded protein: CASTGSNYGYTF.

This chain links TRBV28 with TRBJ1-2; the D gene is possibly TRBD1 (5 bases). The CDR3 is 15 residues long. Germline assignment: CDR1 MDHEN and CDR2 SYDVKM. V shed 3 bases and J shed 4 bases, with 15 bases lying between them. Here the CDR3 reads CASSLEGGATYGYTF. DNA of the CDR3: TGTGCCAGCAGTTTGGAGGGCGGGGCGACCTATGGCTACACCTTC.

The chain employs TRBV25-1 and TRBJ2-1; 8 bases map to TRBD1. Germline lookup yields CDR1 MGHDK and CDR2 SYGVNS. The CDR3 covers 15 residues. Trimming removed 1 base from V and 7 bases from J; junction bases left unmatched: 6. This CDR3 reads CASSEWGRGHNEQFF. The DNA for the CDR3 is TGTGCCAGCAGTGAATGGGGCAGGGGGCATAATGAGCAGTTCTTC.

The chain is built from TRBV7-9 and TRBJ2-1; no definite D call. Germline V gives CDR1 SEHNR, CDR2 FQNEAQ (reference sequence). The CDR3 consists of 14 residues. V lost 4 bases and J lost 7, with 14 bases in between. The CDR3 reads CASSSLSGGNEQFF. The CDR3 bases are TGTGCCAGCAGCTCCCTTTCGGGTGGGAATGAGCAGTTCTTC.

This clone showed up just a few times. The chain is built from TRBV2 and TRBJ1-5, with 8 bases aligning to TRBD1. Germline CDR1 and CDR2: SNHLY and FYNNEI. The J segment lost 6 bases and the V segment lost 2 bases, leaving 3 bases of the junction unmatched. The CDR3 extends over 14 amino acids. CDR3 amino acids: CASSEQGAGQPQHF. CDR3 DNA: TGTGCCAGCAGTGAACAGGGGGCAGGTCAGCCCCAGCATTTT.

The genes are TRBV5-6 and TRBJ1-4, with TRBD1 identical over 7 bases. CDR1 is SGHDT and CDR2 is YYEEEE in the germline V gene. After removal of 4 bases from V and 7 bases from J, the junction contained 10 bases not matched to a gene. The CDR3 is 15 residues long. CDR3 coding DNA: TGTGCCAGCAGCGAAGCCGGGACAGCAATTGAAAAACTGTTTTTT. It specifies CASSEAGTAIEKLFF.

This chain connects TRBV7-9 to TRBJ2-7; 9 positions agree with TRBD1. The germline V gene has CDR1 SEHNR and CDR2 FQNEAQ (reference sequence). The CDR3 runs to 16 residues. The V and J ends lost 4 bases and 2 bases, in that order; junction bases with no gene match: 9. DNA for the CDR3: TGTGCCAGCAGCTGGAAACAGGGGGCAGGCACCTACGAGCAGTACTTC. Translation gives CASSWKQGAGTYEQYF.

In nucleotides, the CDR3 is TGCGCCAGCAGCCAAGATCTCAGGGGCACAGATACGCAGTATTTT. It translates to CASSQDLRGTDTQYF. The chain combines TRBV4-1 with TRBJ2-3, with D perhaps TRBD1 (5 bases). CDR1 and CDR2 from the germline V gene are MGHRA and YSYEKL. Between the trimmed V and J ends, which lost 0 bases and 1 base, there was a span of 8 bases. The CDR3 is made up of 15 amino acids.

This chain uses TRBV27 with TRBJ1-6; D is perhaps TRBD1 (5 bases). Germline V gene lookup returns CDR1 MNHEY and CDR2 SMNVEV (reference sequence). The CDR3 sequence is 14 residues long. Trimming stripped 3 bases from V and 7 bases from J, with 10 bases between. The CDR3 spells CASSLGQLNSPLHF. The CDR3 DNA reads TGTGCCAGCAGTTTGGGGCAGCTGAATTCACCCCTCCACTTT.

The chain links TRBV28 to TRBJ1-1, with a possible D match to TRBD1 (6 bases). CDR1 and CDR2 from the germline V gene are MDHEN and SYDVKM. The CDR3 length is 11 residues. The V end lost 11 bases, the J end lost 7 bases, and 14 bases lay between the germline ends. CDR3 nucleotides: TGTGCCGGCCAGGGGCGAGTTGAAGCTTTCTTT. It translates to CAGQGRVEAFF.

This clone came up a few times. This chain joins TRBV9 and TRBJ1-4; D unclear. This CDR3 has 15 amino acids. Trimming removed 2 bases from V and 5 bases from J, with 13 bases in between. The germline V gene has CDR1 SGDLS and CDR2 YYNGEE. The CDR3 sequence is CASSVHEGINEKLFF. The CDR3 region has the DNA TGTGCCAGCAGCGTCCACGAGGGAATAAATGAAAAACTGTTTTTT.

This sequence joins TRBV28 and TRBJ2-5; D may be TRBD1 (5 bases). This CDR3 spans 13 amino acids. The germline gives CDR1 MDHEN, CDR2 SYDVKM. V was clipped by 5 bases and J by 5 bases, with 12 bases between them. CDR3 coding DNA: TGTGCCAGCAGTGCCCAGGGTCGGGAGACCCAGTACTTC. It translates to CASSAQGRETQYF.

The rearrangement uses TRBV4-3 and TRBJ1-3, with D possibly being TRBD1 (5 bases). The CDR3 sequence is 15 residues long. Deletions cut 1 base from V and 3 bases from J, with 10 bases between. CDR1 is LGHNA and CDR2 is YSLEER in the germline V gene. The CDR3 is CASSQVPGGGNTIYF. CDR3 in DNA: TGCGCCAGCAGCCAAGTTCCGGGGGGTGGAAACACCATATATTTT.

V usage is TRBV29-1 and J usage is TRBJ1-1, with 8 bases identical to TRBD1. V shed 6 bases and J 4 bases; nucleotides not matched to a gene: 7. In germline, CDR1 is SQVTM, CDR2 ANQGSEA. The CDR3 runs 13 residues. Written as DNA, the CDR3 is TGCAGCGTCGCCAGGGGGCCTGGCACTGAAGCTTTCTTT. Its protein is CSVARGPGTEAFF.

This clone appeared a few times. The V call is TRBV2, the J call TRBJ2-5; tentative D call: TRBD2 (6 bases). Trimming removed 4 bases from V and 5 bases from J, with 23 bases in between. Germline V lookup: CDR1 SNHLY, CDR2 FYNNEI. The CDR3 spans 17 residues. Here the CDR3 reads CASSGRAGLYELETQYF. The CDR3 nucleotides read TGTGCCAGCAGTGGAAGAGCGGGCCTGTATGAGCTGGAGACCCAGTACTTC.

The chain is built from TRBV19 and TRBJ1-1; D possibly corresponds to TRBD1 (5 bases). Germline values: CDR1 LNHDA, CDR2 SQIVND (reference sequence). Deletions cut 7 bases from V and 2 bases from J, with 11 bases between. This CDR3 contains 13 residues. The CDR3 is CASTRQFNTEAFF. CDR3 DNA sequence: TGTGCCAGTACCCGACAGTTTAACACTGAAGCTTTCTTT.

CDR3 coding DNA: TGTGCCAGCAGTCTACCCTGGGACAGCTGGAGCAATCAGCCCCAGCATTTT. Translated: CASSLPWDSWSNQPQHF. V gene TRBV6-2 or TRBV6-3 combines with J gene TRBJ1-5; 7 bases are shared with TRBD1. J was trimmed by 1 base and V by 5 bases; bases with no gene match: 11. CDR3 length equals 17 residues. The germline V gene encodes CDR1 MNHEY and CDR2 SVGEGT.

The chain is built from TRBV6-5 and TRBJ1-6; tentative D call: TRBD1 (6 bases). The CDR3 loop spans 15 amino acids. CDR1 is MNHEY and CDR2 is SVGAGI in the germline V gene. V dropped 7 bases and J dropped 7 bases, with 17 bases sitting between them. CDR3 amino acids: CASTPGPGANSPLHF. The CDR3, as DNA: TGTGCCAGCACCCCCGGCCCAGGGGCGAATTCACCCCTCCACTTT.

V is TRBV19 and J is TRBJ2-3, with D unclear. The CDR3 sequence is 12 residues long. Germline assignment: CDR1 LNHDA and CDR2 SQIVND (reference sequence). The ends were cut back, 9 bases at V and 4 bases at J, with 11 bases in the middle. The CDR3 spells CARGPAADTQYF. The DNA of the CDR3 is TGTGCCAGGGGTCCCGCGGCAGATACGCAGTATTTT.